This T cell receptor (beta chain) was captured by sequencing in a study of T cell responses to AZD1222 COVID-19 vaccine. Study-wide results and caveats: Spike-specific TCR breadth rose after two AZD1222 doses, and depth rose as well.

Produced via immunoSEQ multiplex PCR; TCRdb's table is partial and in-frame only. The sample holds about 120,000 clones, about 86% seen once. A word on this clone: Its antigen remains unidentified. One end of the junction varies from germline; a read error may be responsible.

The CDR3 is 13 residues long. Germline V lookup: CDR1 MNHEY, CDR2 SVGAGI. The sequencing used peripheral blood, collected on day 0 of AZD1222 vaccination. The chain employs TRBV6-5 and TRBJ1-5; D unclear. This TCR was recovered from an adult in good health. Here the CDR3 DNA reads TGTGCCAGCAGATACTCCCCGGGACAGCCCCAGCATTTT. Amino acids: CASRYSPGQPQHF.